Listed below are T cell receptor beta chains from one sample, sequenced in a study of beta chain features in type 1 diabetes. TCRdb keeps only in-frame clones here, not all; method: immunoSEQ multiplex PCR. This table holds some 900,000 clones, about a sixth found once. The sequencing sample was made of naive CD4+ T cells from blood. These receptors were collected from a woman aged 18-30 years in good health. Each CDR3 is given with its conserved first and last residue. The D gene is left open where the match is weak. For some rows the clone size is stated as once, few or many, or as a class when expanded; others skip it.

clone_size j_call d_call v_call cdr3_nt cdr3_aa
- TRBJ2-1 TRBD2 TRBV4-2 TGTGCCAGCAGTACCACGGGGAGGGACAATGAGCAGTTCTTC CASSTTGRDNEQFF
few TRBJ2-1 TRBD2 TRBV2 TGTGCCAGCAGCCATAGCGGGAGCTCCTACAATGAGCAGTTCTTC CASSHSGSSYNEQFF
few TRBJ1-1 - TRBV27 TGTGCCAGCAGATACCAGGGTTCTAGCACTGAAGCTTTCTTT CASRYQGSSTEAFF
- TRBJ2-2 - TRBV25-1 TGTGCCAGCAGTGGGGGCCCCCCGGGGTTCGCTTTCGGGGAGCTGTTTTTT CASSGGPPGFAFGELFF
once TRBJ2-3 TRBD2 TRBV5-5 TGTGCCAGCATGACTAGCGGGAGCTCAGATACGCAGTATTTT CASMTSGSSDTQYF
few TRBJ2-1 TRBD2 TRBV7-2 TGTGCCAGCAGCTTAGGTCTAGCGGGCAATGAGCAGTTCTTC CASSLGLAGNEQFF
few TRBJ2-1 TRBD2 TRBV18 TGTGCCAGCTCACCTATCCAGGCGGGAGGGATCGATGAGCAGTTCTTC CASSPIQAGGIDEQFF
few TRBJ2-7 - TRBV5-1 TGCGCCAGCAGCTTGTTGACAGGAGGCTCCTACGAGCAGTACTTC CASSLLTGGSYEQYF
few TRBJ1-2 TRBD1 TRBV7-2 TGTGCCAGCAGCTTACCGGGACAGGGTGGTTCGGTTAGTGGCTACACCTTC CASSLPGQGGSVSGYTF
many TRBJ2-3 - TRBV14 TGTGCCAGCAGCCAAGATTCGAACGTTCCGTATTTT CASSQDSNVPYF
many TRBJ1-1 - TRBV2 TGTGCCAGCAGTGTTGAAGCTTTCTTT CASSVEAFF
few TRBJ2-3 TRBD2 TRBV2 TGTGCCAGCAGGTCCGCGGGAGGGCAACTGGGTACGCAGTATTTT CASRSAGGQLGTQYF
- TRBJ2-7 TRBD2 TRBV5-4 TGTGCCAGCAGCCCTATGGGCGGGAGAGTCTACGAGCAGTACTTC CASSPMGGRVYEQYF
few TRBJ1-4 - TRBV15 TGTGCCACCAGCAACATAAGGGGGAATGAAAAACTGTTTTTT CATSNIRGNEKLFF
- TRBJ2-3 - TRBV18 TGTGCCAGCTCACCAAATTCTAGCACAGATACGCAGTATTTT CASSPNSSTDTQYF
- TRBJ2-7 - TRBV5-6 TGTGCCAGCAGCAGCGAAGCCTACGAGCAGTACTTC CASSSEAYEQYF
- TRBJ2-6 - TRBV10-3 TGTGCCATCGGGAGCGCGGGGGCCAACGTCCTGACTTTC CAIGSAGANVLTF
few TRBJ2-3 - TRBV25-1 TGTGCCAGCATCCCTGGGGGACGCACAGATACGCAGTATTTT CASIPGGRTDTQYF
few TRBJ2-7 - TRBV11-2 TGTGCCAGCAGCTTAGGGGGGCGGGACGAGCAGTACTTC CASSLGGRDEQYF
- TRBJ1-5 - TRBV6-6 TGTGCCAGCAGCCCCCGGGACACCAATCAGCCCCAGCATTTT CASSPRDTNQPQHF
- TRBJ2-2 TRBD2 TRBV2 TGTGCCAGCAGTGAGCGCGGACTAGCGGGGAACACCGGGGAGCTGTTTTTT CASSERGLAGNTGELFF
- TRBJ2-2 TRBD1 TRBV18 TGTGCCAGCTCTGCTGCAGGGGGATGGACCGGGGAGCTGTTTTTT CASSAAGGWTGELFF
- TRBJ1-1 - TRBV27 TGTGCCAGCAGTTTACATGGCAGTCTGAACACTGAAGCTTTCTTT CASSLHGSLNTEAFF
- TRBJ1-5 - TRBV28 TGTGCCAGCAGAGAAGGGTATGTCGAGCCCCAGCATTTT CASREGYVEPQHF
- TRBJ2-4 - TRBV4-2 TGTGCCAGCAGCCAAGAACGGTTTGAGGGGACCCACACCAAAAACATTCAGTACTTC CASSQERFEGTHTKNIQYF
- TRBJ1-2 - TRBV10-3 TGTGCCACCACCATCGACAGGAACTATGGCTACACCTTC CATTIDRNYGYTF
- TRBJ1-4 - TRBV9 TGTGCCAGCAGCCCCGGACTCAACCCCGGGGTAACTAATGAAAAACTGTTTTTT CASSPGLNPGVTNEKLFF
few TRBJ2-2 TRBD2 TRBV5-6 TGTGCCAGCAGACGGATAAGCGGGAGGGCCCGAACCGGGGAGCTGTTTTTT CASRRISGRARTGELFF
few TRBJ2-7 TRBD2 TRBV7-9 TGTGCCAGCAGCTCGACGGGACTAGGAGGCGAGCAGTACTTC CASSSTGLGGEQYF
- TRBJ2-5 TRBD2 TRBV7-3 TGTGCCAGCAGTCCCAGCGGGAGCTGGCAAGAGACCCAGTACTTC CASSPSGSWQETQYF
few TRBJ1-2 - TRBV2 TGTGCCAGCAGTGAAAGGGCAGCTAACTATGGCTACACCTTC CASSERAANYGYTF
- TRBJ2-3 TRBD1 TRBV18 TGTGCCAGCGCAACGGGGAACAGGGGGGCAGATACGCAGTATTTT CASATGNRGADTQYF
- TRBJ2-3 TRBD1 TRBV18 TGTGCCAGCTCACCTAGAGACAGGGCCGATACGCAGTATTTT CASSPRDRADTQYF
- TRBJ1-2 TRBD1 TRBV29-1 TGCAGCGTTCTCGGACAGGGGCGCGGTGGCTACACCTTC CSVLGQGRGGYTF
few TRBJ2-6 - TRBV19 TGTGCCAGTACTTCTCAGGGACTGCACTCTGGGGCCAACGTCCTGACTTTC CASTSQGLHSGANVLTF
- TRBJ2-3 - TRBV6-5 TGTGCCAGCAGTCTCCGCCCAGATACGCAGTATTTT CASSLRPDTQYF
few TRBJ2-2 - TRBV10-3 TGTGCCATCGGCTGGGGGGCGCAGGGCACCGGGGAGCTGTTTTTT CAIGWGAQGTGELFF
- TRBJ2-5 - TRBV29-1 TGCAGCGTGATGGGACGGCAAGAGACCCAGTACTTC CSVMGRQETQYF
- TRBJ2-3 TRBD1 TRBV19 TGTGCCAGTAATGACAGGGTCACAGATACGCAGTATTTT CASNDRVTDTQYF
- TRBJ2-1 - TRBV4-1 TGCGCCAGCAGCCAATCCCATACAAGAAACTCCTACAATGAGCAGTTCTTC CASSQSHTRNSYNEQFF